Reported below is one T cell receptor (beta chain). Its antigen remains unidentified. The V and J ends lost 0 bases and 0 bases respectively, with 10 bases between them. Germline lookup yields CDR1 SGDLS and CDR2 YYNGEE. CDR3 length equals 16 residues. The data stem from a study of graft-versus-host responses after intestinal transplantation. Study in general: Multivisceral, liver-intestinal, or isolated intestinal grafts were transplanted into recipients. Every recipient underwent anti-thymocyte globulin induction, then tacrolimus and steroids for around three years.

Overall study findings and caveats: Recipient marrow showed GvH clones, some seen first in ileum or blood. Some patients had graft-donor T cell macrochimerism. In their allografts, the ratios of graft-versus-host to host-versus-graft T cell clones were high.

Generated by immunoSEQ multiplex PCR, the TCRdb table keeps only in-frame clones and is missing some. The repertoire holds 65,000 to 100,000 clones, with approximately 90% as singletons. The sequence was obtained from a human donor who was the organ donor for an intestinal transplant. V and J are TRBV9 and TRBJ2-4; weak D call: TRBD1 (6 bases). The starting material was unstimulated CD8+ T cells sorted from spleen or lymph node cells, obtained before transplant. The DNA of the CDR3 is TGTGCCAGCAGCGTAGATCCAGGGGAAGCCAAAAACATTCAGTACTTC. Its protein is CASSVDPGEAKNIQYF.